The rows below give T cell receptor beta chains drawn from one sample of a study of radiotherapy plus CTLA-4 blockade in lung cancer. Clones were sequenced by immunoSEQ multiplex PCR, and TCRdb holds only the in-frame ones, with some missing. The sample lists 60,000 to 75,000 clones; roughly three quarters were seen once. This specimen was peripheral blood, taken from a patient treated with radiotherapy plus ipilimumab. The receptors stem from a human donor with non-small cell lung cancer whose response to radiotherapy plus ipilimumab could not be evaluated. Some clones in this sample may be carry-over from other donors' samples. Both conserved end residues are part of each CDR3. D genes are given only for firm matches. Not all rows give a size; the values are once, few, many and, for expanded clones, a class.

D gene,clone size,J gene,V gene,CDR3 protein,CDR3 DNA
TRBD1,.,TRBJ1-5,TRBV9,CASSTTGSSNQPQHF,TGTGCCAGCAGCACGACAGGGAGTAGCAATCAGCCCCAGCATTTT
.,.,TRBJ1-5,TRBV11-2,CASSLAQGQPQHF,TGTGCCAGCAGCTTAGCGCAGGGACAGCCCCAGCATTTT
.,.,TRBJ1-5,TRBV7-2,CASSLVGRGSNQPQHF,TGTGCCAGCAGCTTAGTTGGCAGGGGAAGCAATCAGCCCCAGCATTTT
TRBD2,.,TRBJ2-3,TRBV5-1,CASSLILGGRSTDTQYF,TGCGCCAGCAGCTTGATACTAGGCGGGAGAAGCACAGATACGCAGTATTTT
.,once,TRBJ2-7,TRBV4-2,CASSQDLYFLYEQYF,TGTGCCAGCAGCCAAGATCTTTACTTTCTCTACGAGCAGTACTTC
.,.,TRBJ2-2,TRBV9,CASSPRLRQVNTGELFF,TGTGCCAGCAGCCCGAGACTTAGACAGGTTAACACCGGGGAGCTGTTTTTT
.,.,TRBJ2-1,TRBV6-1,CASSVDLNQGNEQFF,TGTGCCAGCAGCGTCGACTTAAATCAGGGAAATGAGCAGTTCTTC
TRBD1,.,TRBJ1-2,TRBV6-1,CASSEGGTGNGGYTF,TGTGCCAGCAGTGAAGGTGGGACAGGGAATGGTGGCTACACCTTC
TRBD2,.,TRBJ2-5,TRBV5-1,CASSLGTSGVETQYF,TGCGCCAGCAGCTTGGGGACTAGCGGGGTTGAGACCCAGTACTTC
.,.,TRBJ1-4,TRBV30,CASVTGLNNEKLFF,TGTGCCTCGGTAACAGGGCTCAATAATGAAAAACTGTTTTTT
.,once,TRBJ2-2,TRBV11-3,CASRVGSGELFF,TGTGCCAGCAGAGTTGGTAGCGGGGAGCTGTTTTTT
TRBD1,.,TRBJ1-4,TRBV6-5,CASRSQGANEKLFF,TGTGCCAGCAGATCACAGGGGGCGAATGAAAAACTGTTTTTT
TRBD1,.,TRBJ2-7,TRBV7-9,CASSRTGYNEQYF,TGTGCCAGCAGTCGGACAGGGTACAACGAGCAGTACTTC
TRBD1,few,TRBJ2-2,TRBV7-9,CASTIQGDTGELFF,TGTGCCAGCACGATACAGGGGGACACCGGGGAGCTGTTTTTT
.,.,TRBJ1-2,TRBV6-1,CASSEGRTGGRGYTF,TGTGCCAGCAGTGAAGGCCGTACGGGGGGCCGAGGCTACACCTTC
TRBD2,.,TRBJ2-1,TRBV5-1,CASSLQGLAGYNEQFF,TGCGCCAGCAGCTTACAAGGACTAGCCGGCTACAATGAGCAGTTCTTC
TRBD1,.,TRBJ1-3,TRBV7-3,CASSLGPGQGASGNTIYF,TGTGCCAGCAGCTTAGGACCGGGACAGGGGGCGAGTGGAAACACCATATATTTT
TRBD2,.,TRBJ2-1,TRBV5-6,CASSQGLARGYDEQFF,TGTGCCAGCAGCCAGGGACTAGCGCGGGGGTACGATGAGCAGTTCTTC
TRBD1,.,TRBJ1-1,TRBV6-5,CASSYQGVNTEAFF,TGTGCCAGCAGTTACCAGGGGGTGAACACTGAAGCTTTCTTT
.,.,TRBJ2-2,TRBV27,CASSYQGYTGELFF,TGTGCCAGCAGTTACCAGGGTTACACCGGGGAGCTGTTTTTT
.,.,TRBJ2-4,TRBV27,CASSPKAKNIQYF,TGTGCCAGCAGTCCCAAAGCCAAAAACATTCAGTACTTC
TRBD1,.,TRBJ1-1,TRBV6-6,CAGRGNRGDERRAFF,TGTGCCGGGAGGGGTAACAGGGGGGATGAACGGCGAGCTTTCTTT
TRBD2,once,TRBJ2-5,TRBV15,CATSRGLAGGLWYF,TGTGCCACCAGCAGGGGACTAGCGGGGGGCCTTTGGTACTTC
.,.,TRBJ2-3,TRBV4-1,CASSQGYRVSPADTQYF,TGCGCCAGCAGCCAAGGCTACAGGGTTTCACCAGCAGATACGCAGTATTTT
.,.,TRBJ1-2,TRBV5-6,CASSQWTFLGYTF,TGTGCCAGCAGCCAATGGACTTTTCTTGGCTACACCTTC
.,.,TRBJ2-1,TRBV5-5,CASSLTGFGVEQFF,TGTGCCAGCAGCCTTACAGGGTTCGGAGTAGAGCAGTTCTTC
TRBD2,.,TRBJ2-1,TRBV28,CASSFGPGGTTNEQFF,TGTGCCAGCAGTTTCGGTCCGGGAGGAACTACGAATGAGCAGTTCTTC
.,.,TRBJ2-1,TRBV6-1,CASSPTVPGDYEQFF,TGTGCCAGCAGTCCTACAGTCCCCGGGGACTATGAGCAGTTCTTC
TRBD2,.,TRBJ2-3,TRBV10-3,CAISPGLAGGSLGTDTQYF,TGTGCCATCAGCCCAGGACTAGCGGGGGGATCGTTAGGCACAGATACGCAGTATTTT
.,few,TRBJ1-1,TRBV4-3,CASSQSGRPLKAFF,TGCGCCAGCAGCCAATCAGGGCGCCCCCTGAAAGCTTTCTTT
.,.,TRBJ1-2,TRBV7-2,CASSPRGYGYTF,TGTGCCAGCAGCCCCAGAGGTTATGGCTACACCTTC
.,.,TRBJ1-1,TRBV18,CASSRGGLQNTEAFF,TGTGCCAGCTCTCGGGGGGGGCTGCAGAACACTGAAGCTTTCTTT
TRBD2,few,TRBJ2-5,TRBV5-1,CASSLVISGGETQYF,TGCGCCAGCAGCTTGGTCATTAGCGGGGGAGAGACCCAGTACTTC
TRBD1,.,TRBJ1-5,TRBV9,CASSVGQGENQPQHF,TGTGCCAGCAGCGTAGGACAGGGGGAGAATCAGCCCCAGCATTTT
TRBD1,.,TRBJ2-7,TRBV18,CASSPNTGGGEQYF,TGTGCCAGCTCACCCAACACAGGGGGCGGCGAGCAGTACTTC
.,.,TRBJ1-2,TRBV28,CASSLKVTVRGYGYTF,TGTGCCAGCAGTTTAAAAGTAACAGTTAGAGGGTATGGCTACACCTTC
TRBD1,.,TRBJ2-1,TRBV6-1,CASSRSGTGVLEQFF,TGTGCCAGCAGCAGGTCGGGGACAGGGGTTCTTGAGCAGTTCTTC
TRBD2,.,TRBJ2-7,TRBV18,CASSPWEGEQYF,TGTGCCAGCTCACCATGGGAGGGGGAGCAGTACTTC